What follows is one T cell receptor (beta chain) and its context. Germline lookup yields CDR1 LNHDA and CDR2 SQIVND (reference sequence). The V end was cut by 3 bases, the J end by 8 bases, with 7 bases between. The CDR3 consists of 12 residues. This sample is drawn from a study of blood T cell repertoires in COVID-19. Assay: immunoSEQ multiplex PCR; the TCRdb copy retains only in-frame clones and omits some. The sample contains around 200,000 clones, around 84% of which appear only once. The sample comprised peripheral blood. The TCR comes from a woman aged 70-85 years with COVID-19, enrolled during active disease. The V gene is TRBV19, the J gene TRBJ1-4; unclear D gene. CDR3 sequence: CASSMLGEKLFF. CDR3 in DNA: TGTGCCAGTAGTATGTTGGGCGAAAAACTGTTTTTT.